The 20 T cell receptor beta chains listed next were all sequenced from one sample in a study of cytomegalovirus exposure and HLA in healthy donors. The PCR used 60 Vbeta and 13 Jbeta primers. Produced via immunoSEQ multiplex PCR; TCRdb's table is partial and in-frame only. The sample holds fewer than 250,000 clones, about 81% seen once. Specimen: PBMCs. Receptors were obtained from a man between 25 and 39 years old in good health and CMV-seropositive.

This clone was seen only a few times. The V and J genes are TRBV4-1 and TRBJ2-1, with TRBD2 matching over 11 bases. Unmatched junction bases numbered 10, after V lost 4 bases and J lost 8 bases. CDR3 length equals 16 residues. The germline V gene has CDR1 MGHRA and CDR2 YSYEKL. The CDR3 sequence: CASSPDPSGRSDEQFF. The CDR3 nucleotides read TGCGCCAGCAGCCCGGACCCTAGCGGGAGGAGTGATGAGCAGTTCTTC.

The chain joins TRBV6-5 to TRBJ1-5, with 7 nucleotides matching TRBD1. This CDR3 region has 14 residues. The germline V gene has CDR1 MNHEY and CDR2 SVGAGI. With V trimmed by 6 bases and J by 3 bases, 5 bases remained unmatched. For the CDR3, the DNA is TGTGCCAGCAGCTCGGACAGGTTCAATCAGCCCCAGCATTTT. Protein sequence: CASSSDRFNQPQHF.

This chain uses TRBV11-2 with TRBJ1-1, with D possibly matching TRBD1 (6 bases). This CDR3 has 18 residues. Between the trimmed V and J ends, which lost 1 base and 1 base, there was a span of 19 bases. Germline values: CDR1 SGHAT, CDR2 FQNNGV. CDR3 DNA sequence: TGTGCCAGCAGCTTAGTGATCAGTCTCAACAGGGCGAACACTGAAGCTTTCTTT. It specifies CASSLVISLNRANTEAFF.

The chain joins TRBV6-5 to TRBJ2-7, with 12 bases fitting TRBD2. The CDR3 spans 15 residues. Germline-derived CDR1 and CDR2 are MNHEY and SVGAGI. Trimming cost V 11 bases and J 0 bases; bases outside gene matches: 8. The CDR3 protein is CASRLAGAPSYEQYF. CDR3 sequence (DNA): TGTGCCTCCAGACTAGCGGGAGCTCCCTCCTACGAGCAGTACTTC.

This rearrangement joins TRBV19 to TRBJ2-3; D is perhaps TRBD2 (5 bases). Between the trimmed V and J ends, which lost 10 bases and 2 bases, there was a span of 25 bases. This CDR3 has 17 residues. Germline V gene data show CDR1 as LNHDA and CDR2 as SQIVND (reference sequence). The CDR3 is CATKGGSPTLSTDTQYF. In nucleotides, the CDR3 is TGTGCCACCAAAGGAGGATCCCCCACGCTCTCCACAGATACGCAGTATTTT.

The chain employs TRBV6-5 and TRBJ2-1; possibly TRBD1 for D (5 bases). Germline V lookup: CDR1 MNHEY, CDR2 SVGAGI. The CDR3 has 15 amino acids. Trimming left V 2 bases short and J 6 bases short, with 14 bases between. The CDR3 protein is CASSYPGRVVNEQFF. CDR3 DNA sequence: TGTGCCAGCAGTTACCCCGGCAGGGTCGTCAATGAGCAGTTCTTC.

The chain recombines TRBV5-1 with TRBJ2-5; D is perhaps TRBD1 (6 bases). Germline loops: CDR1 SGHRS, CDR2 YFSETQ. Trimming took 5 bases from V and 1 from J, leaving 15 bases between them. The CDR3 consists of 15 residues. CDR3 in amino acids: CASSLIQGTQETQYF. The CDR3 DNA reads as TGCGCCAGCAGTTTGATACAGGGTACCCAAGAGACCCAGTACTTC.

This clone has more than one count but fewer than ten. V usage is TRBV9 and J usage is TRBJ1-2; perhaps TRBD1 as D (6 bases). The V end was cut by 3 bases, the J end by 0 bases, with 12 bases between. Germline assignment: CDR1 SGDLS and CDR2 YYNGEE. The length of the CDR3 is 15 residues. CDR3 amino acids: CASSDRTEANYGYTF. The DNA of the CDR3 is TGTGCCAGCAGCGATAGGACAGAAGCTAACTATGGCTACACCTTC.

CDR3 protein: CASSQENAGVNQPQHF. The DNA for the CDR3 is TGTGCCAGCAGCCAAGAAAACGCAGGGGTCAATCAGCCCCAGCATTTT. The J gene is TRBJ1-5, the V gene TRBV4-2; possible D gene TRBD1, 6 bases. V was clipped by 0 bases and J by 3 bases, with 12 bases between them. CDR3 length: 16 residues. Germline assignment: CDR1 LGHNA and CDR2 YNFKEQ.

The gene calls are TRBV12-5 and TRBJ2-3, with TRBD2 matching over 12 bases. CDR3 length: 16 residues. Germline V gene sequence: CDR1 LGHNT, CDR2 FRNRAP. Losses at the gene ends were 2 bases for V and 5 bases for J; bases not matched to a gene: 5. DNA of the CDR3: TGTGCTAGTGGTTTGAGGACTAGCGGGACCGGAGATACGCAGTATTTT. Its translation is CASGLRTSGTGDTQYF.

V usage is TRBV4-1 and J usage is TRBJ2-3, with D perhaps matching TRBD1 (5 bases). V was clipped by 2 bases and J by 10 bases, with 13 bases between them. The CDR3 has 13 amino acids. Germline CDR1 MGHRA, CDR2 YSYEKL. The CDR3: CASSQPSGIAQYF. The CDR3 nucleotides read TGCGCCAGCAGCCAACCGTCAGGGATCGCGCAGTATTTT.

The rearrangement links TRBV4-3 to TRBJ2-7; possible D gene TRBD1, 5 bases. V gave up 4 bases and J gave up 0 bases, with 13 bases separating them. From germline, CDR1 is LGHNA and CDR2 YSLEER. The CDR3 runs 15 residues. CDR3 region: CASSRPRQSSYEQYF. CDR3 sequence (DNA): TGCGCCAGCAGCCGACCGAGACAGAGCTCCTACGAGCAGTACTTC.

This clone was counted between two and nine times. The V call is TRBV25-1, the J call TRBJ1-4, with 9 positions matching TRBD1. Unmatched junction bases numbered 6, after V lost 10 bases and J lost 6 bases. CDR3 length: 13 residues. Germline assignment: CDR1 MGHDK and CDR2 SYGVNS. The CDR3 DNA reads TGTGCCACTGGCAGGACAGGGGATGAAAAACTGTTTTTT. Protein sequence: CATGRTGDEKLFF.

The chain has TRBV4-3 and TRBJ1-2; the match to TRBD1 covers 8 bases. Germline CDR1 reads LGHNA; CDR2 reads YSLEER. The CDR3 covers 19 residues. V was pared by 1 base and J by 0 bases, with 13 bases of the junction left unmatched. CDR3 bases: TGCGCCAGCAGCCAAGTGGGGGGCCAGGGGGCGAACTCTAACTATGGCTACACCTTC. Amino acid sequence: CASSQVGGQGANSNYGYTF.

The J gene is TRBJ1-1, the V gene TRBV7-2; D gene uncertain. With 3 bases removed from V and 0 bases from J, the gap between germline ends came to 11 bases. Germline V gene data show CDR1 as SGHTA and CDR2 as FQGNSA. The CDR3 totals 15 residues. The chain's CDR3 is CASSFSTGMNTEAFF. CDR3 DNA sequence: TGTGCCAGCAGCTTTTCAACGGGAATGAACACTGAAGCTTTCTTT.

In regard to this clone: The same CDR3 arises from other DNA sequences in this sample as well. This chain uses TRBV7-9 with TRBJ1-1; no clear D. The CDR3 extends over 14 amino acids. Germline lookup yields CDR1 SEHNR and CDR2 FQNEAQ (reference sequence). V was cut by 1 base and J by 2 bases, with 8 bases left in between. DNA for the CDR3: TGTGCCAGCAGCTTAGGGCAGGTAAACACTGAAGCTTTCTTT. Its protein product is CASSLGQVNTEAFF.

The rearrangement uses TRBV29-1 and TRBJ2-7; weak D call: TRBD1 (6 bases). The CDR3 sequence is 13 residues long. Germline V lookup: CDR1 SQVTM, CDR2 ANQGSEA. V lost 1 base, J lost 2 bases, and 9 bases lay in between. This chain's CDR3 is CSVEGTVPYEQYF. CDR3 in DNA: TGCAGCGTTGAAGGGACAGTCCCCTACGAGCAGTACTTC.

V and J are TRBV19 and TRBJ2-2, with D maybe TRBD1 (6 bases). The CDR3 is 18 amino acids. CDR1 LNHDA and CDR2 SQIVND come from the germline V gene (reference sequence). V lost 7 bases and J 3 bases, leaving 24 bases between the germline ends. This CDR3 reads CASTSWTAAKVDTGELFF. DNA of the CDR3: TGTGCCAGTACGTCGTGGACAGCCGCTAAAGTCGACACCGGGGAGCTGTTTTTT.

The V gene is TRBV30, the J gene TRBJ1-4; 7 positions match TRBD1. Germline-derived CDR1 and CDR2 are GTSNPN and SVGIG (reference sequence). The CDR3 extends over 15 amino acids. After removal of 2 bases from V and 8 bases from J, the junction contained 11 bases not matched to a gene. This CDR3 reads CAWSRGTAGGEKLFF. The DNA of the CDR3 is TGTGCCTGGAGTAGAGGGACAGCCGGCGGGGAAAAACTGTTTTTT.

In this sample, this clone turned up once. V gene TRBV19 combines with J gene TRBJ1-2; no clear D. V lost 4 bases to trimming and J lost 1 base, with 7 bases between them. Germline CDR1 LNHDA, CDR2 SQIVND (reference sequence). CDR3 size: 13 residues. CDR3 nucleotides: TGTGCCAGTAGTAGCTCAGATAACTATGGCTACACCTTC. This gives the protein CASSSSDNYGYTF. Full variable domain (remainder filled in from reference TRBV19 and TRBJ1-2): DGGITQSPKYLFRKEGQNVTLSCEQNLNHDAMYWYRQDPGQGLRLIYYSQIVNDFQKGDIAEGYSVSREKKESFPLTVTSAQKNPTAFYLCASSSSDNYGYTFGSGTRLTVV.